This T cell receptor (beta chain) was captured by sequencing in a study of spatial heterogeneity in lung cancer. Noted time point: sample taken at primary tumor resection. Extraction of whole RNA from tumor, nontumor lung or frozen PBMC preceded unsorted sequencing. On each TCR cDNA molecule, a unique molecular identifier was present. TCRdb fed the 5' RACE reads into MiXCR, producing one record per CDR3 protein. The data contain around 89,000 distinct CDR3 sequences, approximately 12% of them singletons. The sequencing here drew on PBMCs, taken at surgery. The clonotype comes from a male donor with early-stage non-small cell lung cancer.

The CDR3, as DNA: TGTGCCTGGAGTAATCTTGGAACAGGGGTATACAATGAGCAGTTCTTC. Protein: CAWSNLGTGVYNEQFF. The chain has TRBV30 and TRBJ2-1; 7 bases agree with TRBD1. J was trimmed by 4 bases and V by 2 bases; bases with no gene match: 11. Germline V CDR1 and CDR2: GTSNPN, SVGIG (reference sequence). The CDR3 is 16 residues long. The complete variable domain, with remaining parts taken from reference TRBV30 and TRBJ2-1, reads SQTIHQWPATLVQPVGSPLSLECTVEGTSNPNLYWYRQAAGRGLQLLFYSVGIGQISSEVPQNLSASRPQDRQFILSSKKLLLSDSGFYLCAWSNLGTGVYNEQFFGPGTRLTVL.